This TCR beta chain derives from a study of regulatory T cells in long-lasting Graves disease. Across the whole study: The study enrolled newly diagnosed Graves' patients on antithyroid drugs under 3 months.

iRepertoire HTBI primers and Arm-PCR of CDR3 regions built TCR beta libraries. TCRdb reanalysed the multiplex PCR reads using MiXCR and keeps one entry per CDR3 protein. The profile shows about 530,000 distinct CDR3 sequences, 15% to 20% of them singletons. J was trimmed by 2 bases and V by 6 bases; bases with no gene match: 9. There are 18 residues in the CDR3. In germline, CDR1 is MGHRA, CDR2 YSYEKL. On this clonotype itself: Its specificity is unknown.

Study-level results: Persistent Graves' patients possessed reduced TCR diversity relative to recently diagnosed ones.

The sample's time point: newly diagnosed GD, antithyroid drugs for less than 3 months. Following extraction of RNA from PBMCs, that RNA was used to make the TCR library. The same sample was also used in a study of T cells in Graves' hyperthyroidism and ophthalmopathy. This second study says: Researchers defined stable Graves' hyperthyroidism as no ophthalmopathy progression within 18 months. Disease duration under 2 months; hyperthyroidism patients were aged 18 to 65.

Sequenced material: peripheral blood mononuclear cells (PBMCs), taken at new diagnosis, from a patient treated with antithyroid drugs. The V call is TRBV4-1, the J call TRBJ2-3; 15 bases match TRBD2. This clonotype originated in a woman aged 35-65 years with Graves disease. The CDR3 DNA is TGCGCCAGCAGACGGGGACTAGCGGGGGGTGACCTCACAGATACGCAGTATTTT. This gives the protein CASRRGLAGGDLTDTQYF.